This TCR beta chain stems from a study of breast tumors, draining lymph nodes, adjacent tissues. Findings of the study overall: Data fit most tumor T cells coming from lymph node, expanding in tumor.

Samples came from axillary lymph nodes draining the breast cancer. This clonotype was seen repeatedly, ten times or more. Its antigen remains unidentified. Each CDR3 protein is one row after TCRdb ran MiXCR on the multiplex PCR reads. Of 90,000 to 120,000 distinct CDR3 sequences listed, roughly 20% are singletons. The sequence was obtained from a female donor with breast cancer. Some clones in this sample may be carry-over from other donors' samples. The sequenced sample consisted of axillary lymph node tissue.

The CDR3 DNA reads as TGCAGTGCTAGAGGGGACAGGGGTGGGGCTCGGAATGAGCAGTTCTTC. Protein product: CSARGDRGGARNEQFF. The chain links TRBV20-1 to TRBJ2-1; 10 bases are a match to TRBD1. The trim removed 1 base at V and 7 bases at J, leaving 10 bases unmatched. CDR1 is DFQATT, CDR2 SNEGSKA, per germline (reference sequence). The CDR3 runs 16 residues.